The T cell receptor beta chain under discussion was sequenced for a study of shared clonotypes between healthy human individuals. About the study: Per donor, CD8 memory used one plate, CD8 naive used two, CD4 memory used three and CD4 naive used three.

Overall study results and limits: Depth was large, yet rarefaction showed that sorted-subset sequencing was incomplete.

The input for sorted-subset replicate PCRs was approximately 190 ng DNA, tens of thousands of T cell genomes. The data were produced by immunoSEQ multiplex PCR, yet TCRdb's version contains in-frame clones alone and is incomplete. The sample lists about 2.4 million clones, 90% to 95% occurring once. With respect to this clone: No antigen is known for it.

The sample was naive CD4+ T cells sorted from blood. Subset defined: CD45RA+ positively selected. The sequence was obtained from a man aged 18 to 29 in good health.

CDR3 sequence reads: CASSYQRPAPYEQYF. CDR3 DNA: TGTGCCAGCAGTTATCAGAGGCCCGCTCCTTACGAGCAGTACTTC. This chain uses TRBV6-5 with TRBJ2-7, with D unresolved. Germline CDR1 is MNHEY and CDR2 is SVGAGI. The CDR3 length is 15 residues. Deletions cut 3 bases from V and 4 bases from J, with 16 bases between.